A selection of T cell receptor beta chains follows, all from one sample in a study of T-cell reconstitution after alpha-beta-depleted transplantation in children. One entry per CDR3 protein, called by TCRdb with MiXCR from the PCR reads. In the table there are around 420,000 distinct CDR3 sequences, 15% to 20% of which are singletons. Sequences were derived from PBMCs, mostly from graft donor cells, sampled 360 days after TCRalphabeta/CD19-depleted stem cell transplant. The receptors were gathered from a boy in the first two years of life who had a stem cell transplant for Wiskott-Aldrich syndrome, so the T cells may come from the graft donor. Each CDR3 is given with its conserved first and last residue. D genes are given only for firm matches. Clone size, where shown, is once, few, many, or a class for clones that have expanded.

V	size	J	D	DNA	CDR3
TRBV20-1	.	TRBJ2-5	.	TGCAGTGCTAGACCCCTAGGACGGTACCAAGAGACCCAGTACTTC	CSARPLGRYQETQYF
TRBV10-3	.	TRBJ2-1	TRBD2	TGTGCCATCAGTCCTGGGACTAGCGGGGCCTACAATGAGCAGTTCTTC	CAISPGTSGAYNEQFF
TRBV7-8	.	TRBJ2-3	.	TGTGCCAGCAGCTTGGTCAAGTCAGATACGCAGTATTTT	CASSLVKSDTQYF
TRBV5-1	few	TRBJ2-2	.	TGCGCCAGCAGCTTTTGGAGGGGGACACTCTTCACCGGGGAGCTGTTTTTT	CASSFWRGTLFTGELFF
TRBV7-6	few	TRBJ2-3	.	TGTGCCAGCAGCTTATTGAGGGGAGATACGCAGTATTTT	CASSLLRGDTQYF
TRBV30	.	TRBJ2-4	TRBD1	TGTGCCTGGAGTGACAGGGGGTTAGCCAAAAACATTCAGTACTTC	CAWSDRGLAKNIQYF
TRBV20-1	few	TRBJ2-7	TRBD2	TGCAGTGTTGAGCGGGGGGGCCGGTCCTACGAGCAGTACTTC	CSVERGGRSYEQYF
TRBV20-1	.	TRBJ2-3	TRBD2	TGCAGTGCTAGGTTTGAACGTGGAACTAGCGGGAGGGCCCATAGCACAGATACGCAGTATTTT	CSARFERGTSGRAHSTDTQYF
TRBV6-5	.	TRBJ2-7	TRBD1	TGTGCCAGCAGTTATGGGACAGGGAGATACGAGCAGTACTTC	CASSYGTGRYEQYF
TRBV27	.	TRBJ2-3	TRBD2	TGTGCCAGCAGTAACCCTAGCGGGAGGGCCGAAGATACGCAGTATTTT	CASSNPSGRAEDTQYF
TRBV9	few	TRBJ2-2	TRBD1	TGTGCCAGCAGCGAGGGACAGCGCACCGGGGAGCTGTTTTTT	CASSEGQRTGELFF
TRBV5-1	many	TRBJ1-1	.	TGCGCCAGCAGCCCTCGGAGGGAAGGCACTGAAGCTTTCTTT	CASSPRREGTEAFF
TRBV12-3/TRBV12-4	few	TRBJ2-2	TRBD2	TGTGCCAGCAGCGCTGGACCGGGACTAGCGAACACCGGGGAGCTGTTTTTT	CASSAGPGLANTGELFF
TRBV5-1	.	TRBJ2-1	.	TGCGCCAGCGTAAAAACAGGGTCGTTCAATGAGCAGTTCTTC	CASVKTGSFNEQFF
TRBV15	few	TRBJ2-4	TRBD2	TGTGCCACCAGCAGAACCTCGCCGGGACTAGCGAACATTCAGTACTTC	CATSRTSPGLANIQYF
TRBV7-9	.	TRBJ2-1	TRBD2	TGTGCCACCCACCTAGCGGGAGGGCCGAAGGATGAGCAGTTCTTC	CATHLAGGPKDEQFF
TRBV20-1	few	TRBJ2-4	.	TGCAGTGCTCCCGATGCGACAGACCAAAACATTCAGTACTTC	CSAPDATDQNIQYF
TRBV24-1	few	TRBJ2-1	TRBD2	TGTGCCATTCGGACTAGCGAGAGCTCCTACAATGAGCAGTTCTTC	CAIRTSESSYNEQFF
TRBV3-1	few	TRBJ2-1	.	TGTGCCAGCAGCCAAGGAAATTCGGGTGAGCAGTTCTTC	CASSQGNSGEQFF
TRBV5-1	few	TRBJ2-7	.	TGCGCCAGCAGCCTGACAACGGGACAACCCTACGAGCAGTACTTC	CASSLTTGQPYEQYF
TRBV5-6	.	TRBJ2-2	.	TGTGCCAGCAGAAAAGTACTCCACACGAACACCGGGGAGCTGTTTTTT	CASRKVLHTNTGELFF
TRBV6-5	few	TRBJ2-4	TRBD1	TGTGCCAGCAGAACTCGGACAGGGAAAGTGACCAAAAACATTCAGTACTTC	CASRTRTGKVTKNIQYF
TRBV10-3	.	TRBJ1-5	.	TGTGCCATCAGTGAAGGGCGGGAAGTGCAGCCCCAGCATTTT	CAISEGREVQPQHF
TRBV5-1	.	TRBJ2-3	TRBD2	TGCGCCAGCGCGACCGGGACTAGCTCTGTCCCAGATACGCAGTATTTT	CASATGTSSVPDTQYF
TRBV20-1	.	TRBJ2-7	.	TGCAGTGCTAGAGATCGTCTCGGTAGGCCCGAGCAGTACTTC	CSARDRLGRPEQYF
TRBV10-2	few	TRBJ2-4	.	TGCGCCAGCAGTTCGGAGACCAAAAACATTCAGTACTTC	CASSSETKNIQYF
TRBV5-5	once	TRBJ1-2	.	TGTGCCAGCAGCTTGGACCCCGGGCGGGGCTACACCTTC	CASSLDPGRGYTF
TRBV6-2/TRBV6-3	.	TRBJ2-5	.	TGTGCCAGCAGTAACGGACTCGGCCTCCAGTACTTC	CASSNGLGLQYF
TRBV10-3	few	TRBJ2-7	.	TGTGCCATCAGTCCTAGGACGGATACCTACGAGCAGTACTTC	CAISPRTDTYEQYF
TRBV7-8	.	TRBJ2-6	.	TGTGCCAGCAGCTTAGTAGCGGGGACAGGGTATCCTTCTGGGGCCAACGTCCTGACTTTC	CASSLVAGTGYPSGANVLTF
TRBV29-1	few	TRBJ2-1	TRBD1	TGCAGCGCCCGGGACAGGGCCTACAATGAGCAGTTCTTC	CSARDRAYNEQFF
TRBV29-1	few	TRBJ2-7	TRBD2	TGCAGCGTTGAGGGGCTAGCGGGAAAATACGAGCAGTACTTC	CSVEGLAGKYEQYF
TRBV28	few	TRBJ1-5	TRBD1	TGTGCCAGCAGTTCCACGACAGGGGAGGGCAATCAGCCCCAGCATTTT	CASSSTTGEGNQPQHF
TRBV7-2	.	TRBJ2-5	.	TGTGCCAGCAGCCCAAAGGGGGGTGAAGAGACCCAGTACTTC	CASSPKGGEETQYF
TRBV7-2	few	TRBJ2-5	.	TGTGCCAGCAGCTTGCTGTCGTACCAAGAGACCCAGTACTTC	CASSLLSYQETQYF